These 4 T cell receptor beta chains originate from one sample sequenced in a study of glioma-infiltrating T cells. The iRepertoire nested amplicon-rescue multiplex PCR amplified TCR alpha and beta CDR3s from RNA. TCRdb reanalysed the multiplex PCR reads using MiXCR and keeps one entry per CDR3 protein. The sample shows around 180,000 distinct CDR3 sequences, roughly 45% of them seen only once. Source material: glioma tissue, nonneoplastic brain tissue, or PBMCs (not recorded which). All receptors derive from a human donor with low-grade glioma or glioblastoma, undergoing nonglioma brain surgery, or in good health (not recorded which).

About this clonotype: A much larger clone lies a single base off, so this may be a read error. The chain has TRBV28 and TRBJ2-4, with D tentatively TRBD1 (6 bases). This CDR3 is 18 amino acids long. Looked up from germline, CDR1 is MDHEN and CDR2 is SYDVKM. For the CDR3, the DNA is TGTCCCAGCAGTTCCAAATCTATTAGGACAGCTAAAGAGGACATTCAGTACTTC. The encoded protein is CPSSSKSIRTAKEDIQYF.

This clonotype was recorded many times. The chain combines TRBV28 with TRBJ1-5, with 9 bases lining up with TRBD1. Looked up from germline, CDR1 is MDHEN and CDR2 is SYDVKM. With V trimmed by 5 bases and J by 7 bases, 6 bases remained unmatched. The CDR3 loop spans 14 amino acids. CDR3 protein: CASSLGTGKQPQHF. The DNA for the CDR3 is TGTGCCAGCAGTCTAGGGACAGGGAAACAGCCCCAGCATTTT.

V usage is TRBV28 and J usage is TRBJ2-2, with 8 nucleotides matching TRBD2. With 1 base clipped from V and 5 bases from J, the junction kept 9 bases outside the gene matches. The CDR3 is 17 amino acids. Germline V gene data show CDR1 as MDHEN and CDR2 as SYDVKM. The DNA of the CDR3 is TGTGCCAGCAGTTTATCCGGGGGGGTAAGAAGGACCGGGGAGCTGTTTTTT. Translating it yields CASSLSGGVRRTGELFF.

The sample holds many counts of this clonotype. The CDR3 DNA is TGTGCCAGCAGCTTAGACATAGCTAATTCACCCCTCCACTTT. Protein sequence: CASSLDIANSPLHF. V and J are TRBV7-9 and TRBJ1-6; no definite D call. The germline CDR1 and CDR2 sequences are SEHNR and FQNEAQ (reference sequence). This CDR3 has 14 residues. V lost 1 base and J lost 6, with 7 bases in between.